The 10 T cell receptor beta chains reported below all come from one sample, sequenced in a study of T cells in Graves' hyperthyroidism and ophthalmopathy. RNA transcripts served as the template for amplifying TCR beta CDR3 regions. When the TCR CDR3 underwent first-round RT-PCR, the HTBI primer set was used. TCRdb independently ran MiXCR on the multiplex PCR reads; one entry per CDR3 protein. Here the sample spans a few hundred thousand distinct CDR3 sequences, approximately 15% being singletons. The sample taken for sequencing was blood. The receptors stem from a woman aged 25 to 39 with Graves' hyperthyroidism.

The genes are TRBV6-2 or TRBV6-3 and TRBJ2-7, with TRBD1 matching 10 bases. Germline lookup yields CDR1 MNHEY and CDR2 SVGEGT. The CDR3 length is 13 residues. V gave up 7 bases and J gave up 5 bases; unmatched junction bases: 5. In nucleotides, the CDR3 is TGTGCCAGCAACGACAGGGGGCTTCACGAGCAGTACTTC. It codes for CASNDRGLHEQYF.

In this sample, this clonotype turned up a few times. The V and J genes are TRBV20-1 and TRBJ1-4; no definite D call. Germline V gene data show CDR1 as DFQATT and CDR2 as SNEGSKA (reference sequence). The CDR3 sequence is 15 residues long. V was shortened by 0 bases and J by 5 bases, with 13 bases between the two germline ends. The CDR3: CSARDMYGKNEKLFF. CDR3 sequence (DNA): TGCAGTGCTAGAGACATGTACGGAAAGAATGAAAAACTGTTTTTT.

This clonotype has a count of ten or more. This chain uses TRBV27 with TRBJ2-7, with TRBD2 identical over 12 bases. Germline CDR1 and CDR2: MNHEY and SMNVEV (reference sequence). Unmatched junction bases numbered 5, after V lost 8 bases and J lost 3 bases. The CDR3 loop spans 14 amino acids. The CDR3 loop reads CASGRTSGDYEQYF. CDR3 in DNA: TGTGCCAGCGGACGGACTAGCGGGGACTACGAGCAGTACTTC.

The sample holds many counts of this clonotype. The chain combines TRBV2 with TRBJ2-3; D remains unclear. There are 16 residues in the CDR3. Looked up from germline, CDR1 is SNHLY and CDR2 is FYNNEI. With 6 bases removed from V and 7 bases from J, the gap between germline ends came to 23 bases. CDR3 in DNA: TGTGCCAGCAGACGCCCGGATGGCGACACATGGAATACGCAGTATTTT. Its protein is CASRRPDGDTWNTQYF. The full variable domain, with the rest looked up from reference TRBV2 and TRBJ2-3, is EPEVTQTPSHQVTQMGQEVILRCVPISNHLYFYWYRQILGQKVEFLVSFYNNEISEKSEIFDDQFSVERPDGSNFTLKIRSTKLEDSAMYFCASRRPDGDTWNTQYFGPGTRLTVL.

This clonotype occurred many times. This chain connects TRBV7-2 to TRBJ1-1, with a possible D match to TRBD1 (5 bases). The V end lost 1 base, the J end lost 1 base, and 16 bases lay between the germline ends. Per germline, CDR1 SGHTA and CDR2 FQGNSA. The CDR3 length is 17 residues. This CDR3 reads CASSLGGTQAGNTEAFF. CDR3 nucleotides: TGTGCCAGCAGCTTAGGGGGGACCCAGGCGGGGAACACTGAAGCTTTCTTT.

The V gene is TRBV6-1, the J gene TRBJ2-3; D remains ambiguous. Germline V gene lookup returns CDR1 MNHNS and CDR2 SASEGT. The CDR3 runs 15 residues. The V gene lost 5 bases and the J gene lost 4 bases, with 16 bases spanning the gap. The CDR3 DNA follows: TGTGCCAGCAGTTATCGGACCCCAGTCTCAGATACGCAGTATTTT. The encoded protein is CASSYRTPVSDTQYF.

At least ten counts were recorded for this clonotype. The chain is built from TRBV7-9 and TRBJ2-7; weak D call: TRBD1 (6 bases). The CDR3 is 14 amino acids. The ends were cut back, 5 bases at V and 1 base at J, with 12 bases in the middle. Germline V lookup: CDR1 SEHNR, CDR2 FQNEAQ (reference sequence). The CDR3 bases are TGTGCCAGCAGCGCCGTGGGGGCATCCTACGAGCAGTACTTC. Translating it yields CASSAVGASYEQYF.

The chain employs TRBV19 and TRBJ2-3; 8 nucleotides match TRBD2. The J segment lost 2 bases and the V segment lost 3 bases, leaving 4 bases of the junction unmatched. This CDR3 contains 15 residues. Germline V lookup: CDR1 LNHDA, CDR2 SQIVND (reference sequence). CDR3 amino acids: CASSISGTYTDTQYF. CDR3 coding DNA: TGTGCCAGTAGTATTAGCGGGACTTACACAGATACGCAGTATTTT.

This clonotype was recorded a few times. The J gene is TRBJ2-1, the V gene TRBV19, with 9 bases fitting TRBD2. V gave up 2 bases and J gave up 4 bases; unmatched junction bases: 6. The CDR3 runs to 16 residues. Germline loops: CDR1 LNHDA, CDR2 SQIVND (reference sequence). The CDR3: CASSISLAGAYNEQFF. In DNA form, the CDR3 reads TGTGCCAGTAGTATATCATTAGCGGGAGCTTACAATGAGCAGTTCTTC.

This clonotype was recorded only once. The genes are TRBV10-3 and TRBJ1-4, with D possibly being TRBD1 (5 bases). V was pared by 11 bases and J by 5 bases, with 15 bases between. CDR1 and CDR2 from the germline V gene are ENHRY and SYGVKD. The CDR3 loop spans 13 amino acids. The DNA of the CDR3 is TGTGCCGTACAGAGGGGAGTAAATGAAAAACTGTTTTTT. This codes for CAVQRGVNEKLFF.